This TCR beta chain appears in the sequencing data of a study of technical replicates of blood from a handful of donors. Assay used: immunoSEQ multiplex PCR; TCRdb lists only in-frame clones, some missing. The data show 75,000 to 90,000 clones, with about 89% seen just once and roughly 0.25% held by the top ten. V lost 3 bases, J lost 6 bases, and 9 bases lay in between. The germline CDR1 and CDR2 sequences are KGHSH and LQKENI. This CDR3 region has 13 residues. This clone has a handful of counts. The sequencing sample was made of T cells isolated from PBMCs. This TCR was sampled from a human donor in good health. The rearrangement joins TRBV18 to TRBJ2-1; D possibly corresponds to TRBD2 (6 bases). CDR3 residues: CASSPLGGNEQFF. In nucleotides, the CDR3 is TGTGCCAGCTCACCTCTGGGGGGCAATGAGCAGTTCTTC.